These 29 T cell receptor beta chains were sequenced from one sample in a study of T cells in localized non-small cell lung cancer. Method: immunoSEQ multiplex PCR; TCRdb's copy keeps in-frame clones and lacks some. There are some 64,000 clones in the sample; 90% occur only once, and around 1.8% lies in the top ten. This specimen was peripheral blood, taken before any cancer treatment. These receptors all come from a woman aged 35-75 years with stage I lung adenocarcinoma.

CDR3 loop: CASSSIRQSSHYGYTF. The CDR3 region has the DNA TGTGCCAGCAGTTCCATACGGCAGTCATCACACTATGGCTACACCTTC. The rearrangement uses TRBV28 and TRBJ1-2; D is uncertain. The CDR3 sequence is 16 residues long. Germline V gene data show CDR1 as MDHEN and CDR2 as SYDVKM. The V and J ends lost 4 bases and 3 bases respectively, with 18 bases between them.

In nucleotides, the CDR3 is TGTGCCAGCAGCCACCGGGACACCTCTTCCCATGAGCAGTTCTTC. Its translation: CASSHRDTSSHEQFF. V gene TRBV10-3 combines with J gene TRBJ2-1; D is possibly TRBD1 (6 bases). The CDR3 runs to 15 residues. Germline V lookup: CDR1 ENHRY, CDR2 SYGVKD. The V gene lost 10 bases and the J gene lost 8 bases, with 24 bases spanning the gap.

This chain uses TRBV30 with TRBJ2-1; TRBD1 matches at 9 bases. V was clipped by 0 bases and J by 14 bases; unmatched bases: 17. Germline loops: CDR1 GTSNPN, CDR2 SVGIG (reference sequence). The CDR3 loop spans 16 amino acids. CDR3 amino acids: CAWSVTKVDRGGPKFF. The CDR3 region has the DNA TGTGCCTGGAGTGTCACAAAAGTCGACAGGGGGGGCCCAAAGTTCTTC.

The count of this clone is one. The V and J genes are TRBV18 and TRBJ2-2; D ambiguous. Trimming stripped 3 bases from V and 0 bases from J, with 11 bases between. Germline-derived CDR1 and CDR2 are KGHSH and LQKENI. CDR3 length: 16 residues. This CDR3 reads CASSPNPLTNTGELFF. Written as DNA, the CDR3 is TGTGCCAGCTCACCGAATCCTTTGACGAACACCGGGGAGCTGTTTTTT.

The gene calls are TRBV5-6 and TRBJ2-7; TRBD2 agrees at 13 bases. CDR1 and CDR2 (germline): SGHDT, YYEEEE. The junction had 3 bases not matched to a gene; V was cut back by 0 bases and J by 6 bases. The CDR3 has 15 residues. In nucleotides, the CDR3 is TGTGCCAGCAGCTTGGGACTAGCGGGAGGAAGCGAGCAGTACTTC. It translates to CASSLGLAGGSEQYF.

The gene calls are TRBV4-2 and TRBJ2-1; no clear D gene. This CDR3 has 15 amino acids. Trimming left V 1 base short and J 0 bases short, with 7 bases between. The germline V gene has CDR1 LGHNA and CDR2 YNFKEQ. CDR3 in DNA: TGTGCCAGCAGCCAAGTTCCAGGCTCCTACAATGAGCAGTTCTTC. Protein: CASSQVPGSYNEQFF.

The chain carries TRBV5-1 and TRBJ2-5, with TRBD1 as a possible D gene (5 bases). In germline, CDR1 is SGHRS, CDR2 YFSETQ. This CDR3 is built from 13 residues. Trimming left V 2 bases short and J 7 bases short, with 12 bases between. CDR3 protein: CASSLGPQGTQYF. In DNA, the CDR3 is TGCGCCAGCAGCTTAGGACCTCAGGGGACCCAGTACTTC.

Comments on this clone: Additional DNA sequences in this sample encode the identical CDR3. This chain joins TRBV28 and TRBJ2-4, with D perhaps matching TRBD2 (6 bases). Germline V gene lookup returns CDR1 MDHEN and CDR2 SYDVKM. Trimming pared 8 bases from V and 7 bases from J, leaving 18 bases between. CDR3 length: 14 amino acids. The CDR3, as DNA: TGTGCCAGCGGGGAGGCAGGACGGGGTAACATTCAGTACTTC. It encodes CASGEAGRGNIQYF.

The rearrangement joins TRBV28 to TRBJ1-3, with D unresolved. CDR1 is MDHEN, CDR2 SYDVKM, per germline. Trimming left V 6 bases short and J 4 bases short, with 13 bases between. The CDR3 is 14 residues long. CDR3 DNA sequence: TGTGCCAGCAGGAGGGAGGTCGGAGGAAACACCATATATTTT. This encodes CASRREVGGNTIYF.

This clone was seen only once. The chain joins TRBV6-5 to TRBJ1-3, with 7 bases that match TRBD1. Trimming took 7 bases from V and 1 from J; bases not matched to a gene: 1. The CDR3 totals 13 residues. In germline, CDR1 is MNHEY, CDR2 SVGAGI. CDR3 coding DNA: TGTGCCAGCACAGGGGGATCTGGAAACACCATATATTTT. Its protein product is CASTGGSGNTIYF.

V is TRBV7-9 and J is TRBJ1-1; D gene unclear. This CDR3 has 14 amino acids. Trimming removed 1 base from V and 1 base from J, with 7 bases in between. Germline V gene lookup returns CDR1 SEHNR and CDR2 FQNEAQ (reference sequence). The CDR3 sequence is CASSLVMQNTEAFF. Written as DNA, the CDR3 is TGTGCCAGCAGCTTAGTTATGCAGAACACTGAAGCTTTCTTT.

This chain links TRBV28 with TRBJ2-3; TRBD2 matches at 10 bases. The V and J ends lost 6 bases and 5 bases, in that order; junction bases with no gene match: 11. This CDR3 region has 16 residues. Germline-derived CDR1 and CDR2 are MDHEN and SYDVKM. The CDR3 spells CASRVPSGRAKDTQYF. The CDR3 nucleotides read TGTGCCAGCAGAGTGCCCAGCGGGAGGGCGAAAGATACGCAGTATTTT.

The chain has TRBV6-1 and TRBJ2-1; D unclear. Germline values: CDR1 MNHNS, CDR2 SASEGT. The CDR3 contains 13 residues. V was cut by 8 bases and J by 0 bases, with 8 bases left in between. The CDR3 spells CASLSGSYNEQFF. The DNA for the CDR3 is TGTGCCAGCCTAAGTGGCTCCTACAATGAGCAGTTCTTC.

As for this clone: At one boundary the junction diverges from the germline segment, which might be a read error. V gene TRBV11-2 combines with J gene TRBJ2-4, with D maybe TRBD1 (5 bases). The germline V gene encodes CDR1 SGHAT and CDR2 FQNNGV. The CDR3 contains 12 residues. This CDR3 reads CASSRRQSATDF. The CDR3, as DNA: TGTGCCAGCAGCCGCCGACAGAGTGCTACCGACTTC.

This clone showed up just once. The chain employs TRBV27 and TRBJ2-3; no reliable D call. Germline loops: CDR1 MNHEY, CDR2 SMNVEV (reference sequence). The CDR3 runs to 12 residues. Trimming shortened V by 4 bases and J by 6 bases, and 8 bases separated the two germline ends. The CDR3 spells CASSSAEDTQYF. The CDR3 DNA reads TGTGCCAGCAGTTCCGCGGAGGATACGCAGTATTTT.

The chain is built from TRBV19 and TRBJ1-5, with 7 bases that match TRBD1. With V trimmed by 6 bases and J by 2 bases, 10 bases remained unmatched. This CDR3 region has 16 residues. Germline V gene sequence: CDR1 LNHDA, CDR2 SQIVND (reference sequence). DNA of the CDR3: TGTGCCAGTAGGTCAAACCGGGACAGCGGCAATCAGCCCCAGCATTTT. Translated: CASRSNRDSGNQPQHF.

The J gene is TRBJ2-5, the V gene TRBV10-1; the match to TRBD2 covers 8 bases. The V gene end was trimmed by 7 bases and the J gene end by 5 bases; junction bases not matched to a gene: 6. The germline V gene encodes CDR1 WNHNN and CDR2 SYGVQD (reference sequence). The CDR3 has 13 amino acids. CDR3 sequence: CASISGEGETQYF. The CDR3 nucleotides read TGCGCCAGCATTAGCGGGGAGGGGGAGACCCAGTACTTC.

This clone was detected a few times. The chain is built from TRBV6-6 and TRBJ2-5; D remains ambiguous. This CDR3 is 14 amino acids long. Germline CDR1 MNHNY, CDR2 SVGAGI (reference sequence). Deletions cut 3 bases from V and 2 bases from J, with 10 bases between. The CDR3 is CASSYSGSQETQYF. DNA for the CDR3: TGTGCCAGCAGTTATTCTGGGTCACAAGAGACCCAGTACTTC.

The chain couples TRBV10-1 to TRBJ2-3; possible D gene TRBD1, 6 bases. Germline V gives CDR1 WNHNN, CDR2 SYGVQD (reference sequence). The CDR3 is made up of 15 amino acids. The germline V and J ends were trimmed by 3 bases and 5 bases, with 15 bases remaining between them. As DNA, the CDR3 is TGCGCCAGCAGTGACCGGACAGTAAACAGAGATACGCAGTATTTT. Amino acid sequence: CASSDRTVNRDTQYF.

The chain links TRBV7-2 to TRBJ1-6, with TRBD1 as a possible D gene (6 bases). V lost 5 bases, J lost 9 bases, and 17 bases lay in between. The V gene's germline CDR1 is SGHTA and CDR2 FQGNSA. The CDR3 consists of 15 residues. CDR3: CASSPKIQGFSPLHF. CDR3 bases: TGTGCCAGCAGCCCTAAAATTCAGGGGTTTTCACCCCTCCACTTT.

This chain joins TRBV7-9 and TRBJ1-2; tentatively, D is TRBD1 (6 bases). The V end was cut by 3 bases, the J end by 5 bases, with 22 bases between. The CDR3 is 17 residues long. Germline CDR1 and CDR2: SEHNR and FQNEAQ (reference sequence). The DNA for the CDR3 is TGTGCCAGCAGCTTTCCACAGGGATTAACCCCGGGATATGGCTACACCTTC. This encodes CASSFPQGLTPGYGYTF.

The rearrangement links TRBV7-2 to TRBJ1-1; a weak D match, TRBD1 (6 bases). Germline V gives CDR1 SGHTA, CDR2 FQGNSA. The CDR3 is 14 residues long. The V end lost 3 bases, the J end lost 5 bases, and 13 bases lay between the germline ends. The DNA of the CDR3 is TGTGCCAGCAGCTTGTCCCCTCAGGGGACTGAAGCTTTCTTT. This gives the protein CASSLSPQGTEAFF.

The CDR3 nucleotides are TGTGCCAGCAGCCAAGTTCTGGGAGGGGGCAGTAATGGAAACACCATATATTTT. As protein: CASSQVLGGGSNGNTIYF. This chain uses TRBV4-2 with TRBJ1-3; 7 bases line up with TRBD1. The CDR3 length is 18 residues. CDR1 and CDR2 from the germline V gene are LGHNA and YNFKEQ. The V and J ends lost 1 base and 3 bases, in that order; junction bases with no gene match: 12.

This sequence joins TRBV9 and TRBJ2-2, with D tentatively TRBD2 (5 bases). CDR1 and CDR2 from the germline V gene are SGDLS and YYNGEE. There are 17 residues in the CDR3. Trimming left V 4 bases short and J 0 bases short, with 16 bases between. The CDR3 region has the DNA TGTGCCAGCAGCACTAGGAGACACTCAACGAACACCGGGGAGCTGTTTTTT. It encodes CASSTRRHSTNTGELFF.

The chain employs TRBV5-1 and TRBJ2-5; D unclear. The V and J ends lost 4 bases and 4 bases respectively, with 14 bases between them. This CDR3 region has 14 residues. Germline lookup yields CDR1 SGHRS and CDR2 YFSETQ. CDR3 DNA sequence: TGCGCCAGCAGCCGGGCGCAGCCGGGAGAGACCCAGTACTTC. It is translated as CASSRAQPGETQYF.

The CDR3 is CAWSVGDPSGRYF. The CDR3 nucleotides are TGTGCCTGGAGTGTTGGGGACCCTAGCGGGAGGTACTTC. The chain uses TRBV30 and TRBJ2-7; 10 bases line up with TRBD2. Germline CDR1 is GTSNPN and CDR2 is SVGIG (reference sequence). The ends lost 0 bases at V and 12 bases at J; junction bases unmatched: 8. The CDR3 loop spans 13 amino acids.

The V and J genes are TRBV13 and TRBJ1-6, with D possibly matching TRBD1 (5 bases). Trimming removed 5 bases from V and 9 bases from J, with 23 bases in between. This CDR3 is built from 17 residues. CDR1 is PRHDT, CDR2 FYEKMQ, per germline (reference sequence). CDR3 bases: TGTGCCAGCAGCCCCCCCTCCCTAATAGGGGCTGGTTCACCCCTCCACTTT. Protein sequence: CASSPPSLIGAGSPLHF.

The V call is TRBV28, the J call TRBJ1-2, with D perhaps matching TRBD1 (5 bases). In germline, CDR1 is MDHEN, CDR2 SYDVKM. The CDR3 length is 13 residues. Trimming took 2 bases from V and 2 from J, leaving 6 bases between them. The CDR3 nucleotides are TGTGCCAGCAGTTTAGAGGGGAACTATGGCTACACCTTC. Protein product: CASSLEGNYGYTF.

The chain recombines TRBV19 with TRBJ2-5, with TRBD2 identical over 11 bases. The end of the DNA aligns better with TRBJ2-7, so the J call may be wrong. The CDR3 runs 15 residues. Germline V CDR1 and CDR2: LNHDA, SQIVND (reference sequence). The CDR3 is CASSIELAGVYEQYF. CDR3 DNA sequence: TGTGCCAGTAGTATAGAACTAGCGGGAGTCTACGAGCAGTACTTC.